This is a list of T cell receptor beta chains from one sample in a study of naive and memory T cell subsets. TCRdb reprocessed the UMI-ligation and nested PCR reads via MiXCR and lists one record per CDR3 protein. Of under 150,000 distinct CDR3 sequences listed, about 18% are singletons. Material: naive CD4+ T cells from blood. These receptors all stem from a human donor in good health. Both conserved end residues are part of each CDR3. D genes are given only for firm matches. Only part of the rows carry a size: once, few, many, or a class if the clone is expanded.

cdr3_length: 14
v_call: TRBV10-3
clone_size: -
j_call: TRBJ2-5
d_call: -
cdr3_nt: TGTGCCATCAGTGAAGGAAGGGGCTCAGAGACCCAGTACTTC
cdr3_aa: CAISEGRGSETQYF

cdr3_length: 12
v_call: TRBV11-3
clone_size: few
j_call: TRBJ2-7
d_call: -
cdr3_nt: TGTGCCAGCAGCTTAGGAGCGCACGAGCAGTACTTC
cdr3_aa: CASSLGAHEQYF

cdr3_length: 15
v_call: TRBV3-1
clone_size: -
j_call: TRBJ2-5
d_call: TRBD1
cdr3_nt: TGTGCCAGCAGCCAAGCGTGGACAGGACAAGAGACCCAGTACTTC
cdr3_aa: CASSQAWTGQETQYF

cdr3_length: 15
v_call: TRBV29-1
clone_size: few
j_call: TRBJ2-6
d_call: -
cdr3_nt: TGCAGCGCCACGACAGATTTATCTGGGGCCAACGTCCTGACTTTC
cdr3_aa: CSATTDLSGANVLTF

cdr3_length: 14
v_call: TRBV6-1
clone_size: few
j_call: TRBJ1-1
d_call: TRBD1
cdr3_nt: TGTGCCAGCAGTCAACCGGGACAGTTCACTGAAGCTTTCTTT
cdr3_aa: CASSQPGQFTEAFF

cdr3_length: 12
v_call: TRBV29-1
clone_size: few
j_call: TRBJ2-1
d_call: TRBD2
cdr3_nt: TGCAGCGTTGTCGGGCTAGCGGAGCCCGGGTTCTTC
cdr3_aa: CSVVGLAEPGFF

cdr3_length: 16
v_call: TRBV5-4
clone_size: -
j_call: TRBJ2-2
d_call: -
cdr3_nt: TGTGCCAGCAGCTTATCGCGGGGTGGCGACACCGGGGAGCTGTTTTTT
cdr3_aa: CASSLSRGGDTGELFF

cdr3_length: 15
v_call: TRBV10-3
clone_size: few
j_call: TRBJ1-6
d_call: -
cdr3_nt: TGTGCCATCAGTGCTAGTAGGGGAAATAATTCACCCCTCCACTTT
cdr3_aa: CAISASRGNNSPLHF

cdr3_length: 14
v_call: TRBV20-1
clone_size: -
j_call: TRBJ2-5
d_call: -
cdr3_nt: TGCAGTGCTAGACCGGGATCGCATCAAGAGACCCAGTACTTC
cdr3_aa: CSARPGSHQETQYF

cdr3_length: 13
v_call: TRBV29-1
clone_size: few
j_call: TRBJ1-1
d_call: -
cdr3_nt: TGCAGTGGGGTGACAGCCCAGAACACTGAAGCTTTCTTT
cdr3_aa: CSGVTAQNTEAFF

cdr3_length: 13
v_call: TRBV10-3
clone_size: few
j_call: TRBJ1-1
d_call: -
cdr3_nt: TGTGCCATCAGTGAGAACAATGGGGGTGAAGCTTTCTTT
cdr3_aa: CAISENNGGEAFF

cdr3_length: 16
v_call: TRBV18
clone_size: -
j_call: TRBJ2-1
d_call: TRBD2
cdr3_nt: TGTGCCAGCTCACCATCGACAGCGGGAGGGGGCAATGAGCAGTTCTTC
cdr3_aa: CASSPSTAGGGNEQFF

cdr3_length: 12
v_call: TRBV28
clone_size: -
j_call: TRBJ1-5
d_call: -
cdr3_nt: TGTGCCAGCAGTTTAGTATTTAAGCCCCAGCATTTT
cdr3_aa: CASSLVFKPQHF

cdr3_length: 13
v_call: TRBV11-1
clone_size: -
j_call: TRBJ2-7
d_call: -
cdr3_nt: TGTGCCAGCAGCTGGGACCGACCATACGAGCAGTACTTC
cdr3_aa: CASSWDRPYEQYF

cdr3_length: 10
v_call: TRBV12-3/TRBV12-4
clone_size: -
j_call: TRBJ1-2
d_call: -
cdr3_nt: TGTGCCAGCAAGGGAGATGGCTACACCTTC
cdr3_aa: CASKGDGYTF

cdr3_length: 14
v_call: TRBV29-1
clone_size: -
j_call: TRBJ2-3
d_call: TRBD1
cdr3_nt: TGCAGCGTTGGAGGGACAGGGGGTGCAGATACGCAGTATTTT
cdr3_aa: CSVGGTGGADTQYF

cdr3_length: 16
v_call: TRBV7-2
clone_size: -
j_call: TRBJ1-2
d_call: TRBD1
cdr3_nt: TGTGCCAGCAGCGCTTTTAGGACAGGGGCAAACTATGGCTACACCTTC
cdr3_aa: CASSAFRTGANYGYTF

cdr3_length: 14
v_call: TRBV30
clone_size: many
j_call: TRBJ2-5
d_call: -
cdr3_nt: TGTGCCTGGACCCCATGGACGGCTCGGGAGACCCAGTACTTC
cdr3_aa: CAWTPWTARETQYF

cdr3_length: 13
v_call: TRBV7-2
clone_size: few
j_call: TRBJ1-1
d_call: -
cdr3_nt: TGTGCCAGCAGCTTAAACAGGGCCGCTGAAGCTTTCTTT
cdr3_aa: CASSLNRAAEAFF

cdr3_length: 13
v_call: TRBV28
clone_size: -
j_call: TRBJ2-7
d_call: -
cdr3_nt: TGTGCCAGCAGGAGGGACACCCATTACGAGCAGTACTTC
cdr3_aa: CASRRDTHYEQYF

cdr3_length: 15
v_call: TRBV30
clone_size: many
j_call: TRBJ2-7
d_call: -
cdr3_nt: TGTGCCTGGAGTGGGGGACGGCTAAGCTCCTACGAGCAGTACTTC
cdr3_aa: CAWSGGRLSSYEQYF

cdr3_length: 18
v_call: TRBV20-1
clone_size: few
j_call: TRBJ2-5
d_call: TRBD1
cdr3_nt: TGCAGTGCTAGAGATTTCCGCAGGGGGCTCTCGACCCAAGAGACCCAGTACTTC
cdr3_aa: CSARDFRRGLSTQETQYF

cdr3_length: 14
v_call: TRBV5-1
clone_size: -
j_call: TRBJ2-7
d_call: -
cdr3_nt: TGCGCCAGCAGCTTGCCGACTGTCTCCTACGAGCAGTACTTC
cdr3_aa: CASSLPTVSYEQYF

cdr3_length: 14
v_call: TRBV28
clone_size: -
j_call: TRBJ2-3
d_call: -
cdr3_nt: TGTGCCAGCAGTTACGGCAGGGATACAGATACGCGGTATTTT
cdr3_aa: CASSYGRDTDTRYF

cdr3_length: 16
v_call: TRBV28
clone_size: -
j_call: TRBJ2-1
d_call: TRBD1
cdr3_nt: TGTGCCAGCAGTTTAGTCACAGGGGCCACGGGCAATGAGCAGTTCTTC
cdr3_aa: CASSLVTGATGNEQFF

cdr3_length: 16
v_call: TRBV20-1
clone_size: -
j_call: TRBJ2-2
d_call: TRBD2
cdr3_nt: TGCAGTGCTAGCCGGGGACTAGCGGGATACACCGGGGAGCTGTTTTTT
cdr3_aa: CSASRGLAGYTGELFF

cdr3_length: 18
v_call: TRBV4-2
clone_size: -
j_call: TRBJ2-2
d_call: TRBD1
cdr3_nt: TGTGCCAGCAGCCAAGATTGGGGACAGGGGACGAACACCGGGGAGCTGTTTTTT
cdr3_aa: CASSQDWGQGTNTGELFF

cdr3_length: 16
v_call: TRBV12-3/TRBV12-4
clone_size: few
j_call: TRBJ1-4
d_call: -
cdr3_nt: TGTGCCAGCAGTTTAGTCCGGACGCGTAGTCGCGTTGAACTGTTTTTT
cdr3_aa: CASSLVRTRSRVELFF

cdr3_length: 12
v_call: TRBV14
clone_size: -
j_call: TRBJ2-1
d_call: TRBD2
cdr3_nt: TGTGCCAGCAGCCAGGGGGGGACGACCCAGTTCTTC
cdr3_aa: CASSQGGTTQFF

cdr3_length: 17
v_call: TRBV5-4
clone_size: -
j_call: TRBJ2-3
d_call: -
cdr3_nt: TGTGCCAGCAGCTTGCTCACTCACTCTGGGGGCACAGATACGCAGTATTTT
cdr3_aa: CASSLLTHSGGTDTQYF

cdr3_length: 11
v_call: TRBV30
clone_size: many
j_call: TRBJ1-1
d_call: -
cdr3_nt: TGTGCCTGGAGTGGGGACACTGAAGCTTTCTTT
cdr3_aa: CAWSGDTEAFF

cdr3_length: 13
v_call: TRBV7-3
clone_size: -
j_call: TRBJ2-3
d_call: -
cdr3_nt: TGTGCCAGCAGCTTAACCTTTCAAGATACGCAGTATTTT
cdr3_aa: CASSLTFQDTQYF